A selection of T cell receptor beta chains follows, all from one sample in a study of STAT5B mutations in CD4+ large granular lymphocyte leukemia. Clones were read by immunoSEQ multiplex PCR, and TCRdb kept only the in-frame ones, dropping some. This sample has about 22,000 clones; more than 75% occur once, and the top ten carry roughly 9%. Sequencing input: CD4+ T cells from blood buffy coats. The receptors were gathered from a human donor in good health. Each CDR3 is given with its conserved first and last residue. A D gene is named only where the DNA matches it firmly. Clone size, where shown, is once, few, many, or a class for clones that have expanded.

J	V	D	size	DNA	CDR3
TRBJ2-7	TRBV28	.	.	TGTGCCAGCAGTTTAGAGACCTACGAGCAGTACTTC	CASSLETYEQYF
TRBJ1-4	TRBV28	TRBD1	once	TGTGCCAGTAGTTCAGGGGGCGCGGCCACTAATGAAAAACTGTTTTTT	CASSSGGAATNEKLFF
TRBJ2-7	TRBV5-4	TRBD2	.	TGTGCCAGCAGCGCGACTAGCGGGGTTCCCTACGAGCAGTACTTC	CASSATSGVPYEQYF
TRBJ2-7	TRBV11-1	.	.	TGTGCCAGCAGCTTAGTCGGTTATGGTTACGAGCAGTACTTC	CASSLVGYGYEQYF
TRBJ2-2	TRBV5-1	.	.	TGCGCCAGCGGGTTTGAGGCCCTGAACACCGGGGAGCTGTTTTTT	CASGFEALNTGELFF
TRBJ1-5	TRBV28	.	.	TGTGCCAGCAGGACCCAGGGACTTAGGACCCAGCCCCAGCATTTT	CASRTQGLRTQPQHF
TRBJ1-5	TRBV2	.	.	TGTGCCAGCAGATTGCCGGGCCCCGGGTCAGGTCAGCCCCAGCATTTT	CASRLPGPGSGQPQHF
TRBJ1-2	TRBV12-2	.	few	TGTGCAAGTCGCTTAGGCGCTAGGATTATACGACAGGAGCACTATGGCTACACCTTC	CASRLGARIIRQEHYGYTF
TRBJ2-1	TRBV28	.	.	TGTGCCAGCAGTCGACACGGGCGGGACAATGAGCAGTTCTTC	CASSRHGRDNEQFF
TRBJ1-2	TRBV19	.	.	TGTGCCAGTAGCCGAAGGGGGGGCGCAAGCTATGGCTACACCTTC	CASSRRGGASYGYTF
TRBJ1-2	TRBV27	.	.	TGTGCCAGCAGTTTATCATGGACAGCGGCGTATGGCTACACCTTC	CASSLSWTAAYGYTF
TRBJ1-5	TRBV5-4	.	few	TGTGCCAGCAGCTTACAGTATAGCAATCAGCCCCAGCATTTT	CASSLQYSNQPQHF
TRBJ2-1	TRBV19	.	.	TGTGCCAGTAGTATAGTCCAGGGAGCAAATGAGCAGTTCTTC	CASSIVQGANEQFF
TRBJ2-2	TRBV18	.	.	TGTGCCAGCTCACCGGGGCAGATCACGAACACCGGGGAGCTGTTTTTT	CASSPGQITNTGELFF
TRBJ2-4	TRBV7-6	.	.	TGTGCCAGCAGCCCTTCCATCCTCGCGCGGGCGGGGGCCAAAAACATTCAGTACTTC	CASSPSILARAGAKNIQYF
TRBJ2-1	TRBV30	.	.	TGTGCCTGGAGTGCCCTTACTTCTCTATACAATGAGCAGTTCTTC	CAWSALTSLYNEQFF
TRBJ2-3	TRBV5-1	.	few	TGCGCCAGCAGCGAAGGAGGGCCTAGGGATACGCAGTATTTT	CASSEGGPRDTQYF
TRBJ2-7	TRBV19	.	.	TGTGCCAGTAGTCCCGGACTTCGCTCCTACGAGCAGTACTTC	CASSPGLRSYEQYF
TRBJ1-1	TRBV29-1	TRBD1	.	TGCAGCGTTGATGCCAGGGGGCGGAACACTGAAGCTTTCTTT	CSVDARGRNTEAFF
TRBJ2-3	TRBV28	TRBD1	.	TGTGCCAGCAGTCACAGGGGGCTAGTCACAGATACGCAGTATTTT	CASSHRGLVTDTQYF
TRBJ2-4	TRBV9	.	.	TGTGCCAGCAGCACAACCCCCGGGGCTGGCAAAAACATTCAGTACTTC	CASSTTPGAGKNIQYF
TRBJ2-1	TRBV4-3	TRBD1	.	TGCGCCTCAGGACAGGGGGCCGATGAGCAGTTCTTC	CASGQGADEQFF
TRBJ1-1	TRBV28	.	.	TGTGCCATAATACGGAGGATGAACACTGAAGCTTTCTTT	CAIIRRMNTEAFF
TRBJ2-7	TRBV7-9	.	.	TGTGCCAGCAGCTCTGACTCTTGGCCCTACGAGCAGTACTTC	CASSSDSWPYEQYF
TRBJ2-3	TRBV12-5	.	.	TGTGCTAGCGCCCTGGGTTCCACAGATACGCAGTATTTT	CASALGSTDTQYF
TRBJ1-5	TRBV29-1	.	.	TGCAGCGTTGGGGACCTCAATCAGCCCCAGCATTTT	CSVGDLNQPQHF
TRBJ2-4	TRBV10-3	TRBD2	.	TGTGCCACCAGGACTAGCGCCCTGCCTGAGGACATTCAGTACTTC	CATRTSALPEDIQYF
TRBJ2-1	TRBV19	TRBD2	.	TGTGCCAGTAGTACCGTAGCGGGGGGCTCCTACAATGAGCAGTTCTTC	CASSTVAGGSYNEQFF
TRBJ2-7	TRBV19	TRBD1	.	TGTGCCAGTAGTACCGGGACAGTACTAGGTTACGAGCAGTACTTC	CASSTGTVLGYEQYF
TRBJ1-2	TRBV28	.	.	TGTGCCAGCAGTGACAACTATGGCTACACCTTC	CASSDNYGYTF
TRBJ1-2	TRBV5-1	.	.	TGCGCCAGCACCACGGACAACTATGGCTACACCTTC	CASTTDNYGYTF
TRBJ2-7	TRBV4-1	.	.	TGCGCCAGCAGCCAAGTAGGATACGAGCAGTACTTC	CASSQVGYEQYF
TRBJ1-4	TRBV7-2	.	.	TGTGCCAGCAGCCTCGTTGGGGGTGTGGGAGCTTATGAAAAACTGTTTTTT	CASSLVGGVGAYEKLFF
TRBJ2-5	TRBV5-4	.	.	TGTGCCAGCAGCTACCCCGGGGAGACCCAGTACTTC	CASSYPGETQYF
TRBJ1-2	TRBV27	TRBD1	.	TGTGCCAGCAGCGCCCGACAGGGGCCGGGAGGCTACACCTTC	CASSARQGPGGYTF
TRBJ2-7	TRBV7-9	.	few	TGTGCCAGCAGCTTAGCCCCGCCATCCTACGAGCAGTACTTC	CASSLAPPSYEQYF
TRBJ2-3	TRBV19	TRBD2	few	TGTGCCAGTAGCAAGGGACTAGCGGGTACTCTCAGCACAGATACGCAGTATTTT	CASSKGLAGTLSTDTQYF
TRBJ2-3	TRBV11-3	.	.	TGTGCCAGCAGCTTGAGTAGAATAGATACGCAGTATTTT	CASSLSRIDTQYF
TRBJ1-4	TRBV14	TRBD1	.	TGTGCCAGCAGCCAAGGGGACAGGAGCAAAAATGAAAAACTGTTTTTT	CASSQGDRSKNEKLFF
TRBJ2-7	TRBV5-1	TRBD1	few	TGCGCCAGCAGCATCCGGGACAGCTCCTACGAGCAGTACTTC	CASSIRDSSYEQYF
TRBJ1-2	TRBV6-1	.	.	TGTGCCACCCGGAGGGGGGTAAGCTATGGCTACACCTTC	CATRRGVSYGYTF
TRBJ1-1	TRBV19	.	once	TGTGCCAGTAGTATAGATGTCGCCGGCAACACTGAAGCTTTCTTT	CASSIDVAGNTEAFF
TRBJ2-5	TRBV30	.	.	TGTGCCTGGAGTGTGGGGGTCGTAGAGACCCAGTACTTC	CAWSVGVVETQYF
TRBJ2-2	TRBV30	.	.	TGTGCCTGGAAGACTGGCAGGGACATATACACCGGGGAGCTGTTTTTT	CAWKTGRDIYTGELFF